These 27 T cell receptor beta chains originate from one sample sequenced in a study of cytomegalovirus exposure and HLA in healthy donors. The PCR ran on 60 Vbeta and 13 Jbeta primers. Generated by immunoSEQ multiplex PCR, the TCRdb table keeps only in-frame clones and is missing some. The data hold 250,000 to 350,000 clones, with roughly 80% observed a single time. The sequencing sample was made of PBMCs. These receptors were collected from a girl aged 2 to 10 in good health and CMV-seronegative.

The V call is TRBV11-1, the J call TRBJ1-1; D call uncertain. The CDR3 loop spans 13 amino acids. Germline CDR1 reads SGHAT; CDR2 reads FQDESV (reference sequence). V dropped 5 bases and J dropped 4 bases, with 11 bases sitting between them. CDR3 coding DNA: TGTGCCAGCAGCCTCGCGGTTCGCACTGAAGCTTTCTTT. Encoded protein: CASSLAVRTEAFF.

CDR3 in amino acids: CSAGAEQFF. In nucleotides, the CDR3 is TGCAGTGCAGGAGCAGAGCAGTTCTTC. The chain links TRBV20-1 to TRBJ2-1; unclear D gene. CDR1 DFQATT and CDR2 SNEGSKA come from the germline V gene (reference sequence). Trimming removed 6 bases from V and 10 bases from J, with 7 bases in between. The CDR3 consists of 9 residues.

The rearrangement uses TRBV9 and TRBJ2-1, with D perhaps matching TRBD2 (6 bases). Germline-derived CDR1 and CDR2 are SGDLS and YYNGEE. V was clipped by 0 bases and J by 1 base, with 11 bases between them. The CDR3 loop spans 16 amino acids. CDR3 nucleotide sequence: TGTGCCAGCAGCGTAGATGTCCGGGAGTCCTACAATGAGCAGTTCTTC. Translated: CASSVDVRESYNEQFF. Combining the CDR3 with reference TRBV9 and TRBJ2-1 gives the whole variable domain DSGVTQTPKHLITATGQRVTLRCSPRSGDLSVYWYQQSLDQGLQFLIQYYNGEERAKGNILERFSAQQFPDLHSELNLSSLELGDSALYFCASSVDVRESYNEQFFGPGTRLTVL.

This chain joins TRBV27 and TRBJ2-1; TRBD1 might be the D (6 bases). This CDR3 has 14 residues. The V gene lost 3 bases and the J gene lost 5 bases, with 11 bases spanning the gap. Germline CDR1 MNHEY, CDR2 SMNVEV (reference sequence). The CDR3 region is CASSFPTGNNEQFF. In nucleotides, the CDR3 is TGTGCCAGCAGTTTCCCGACAGGAAACAATGAGCAGTTCTTC.

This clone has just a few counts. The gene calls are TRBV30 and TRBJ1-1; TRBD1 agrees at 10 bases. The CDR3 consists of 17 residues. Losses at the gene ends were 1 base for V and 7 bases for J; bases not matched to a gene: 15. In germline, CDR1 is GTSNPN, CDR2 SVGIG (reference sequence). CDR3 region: CAWSGGLGQGRLGEAFF. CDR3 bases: TGTGCCTGGAGTGGTGGGTTGGGACAGGGGCGTTTAGGTGAAGCTTTCTTT.

The CDR3 DNA is TGTGCCAGCGGGCGAGGGGGCAGCCCCTACGAGCAGTACTTC. This gives the protein CASGRGGSPYEQYF. V usage is TRBV7-9 and J usage is TRBJ2-7; 7 bases map to TRBD1. Per the germline V gene, CDR1 is SEHNR and CDR2 is FQNEAQ (reference sequence). Losses at the gene ends were 8 bases for V and 2 bases for J; bases not matched to a gene: 9. The CDR3 extends over 14 amino acids.

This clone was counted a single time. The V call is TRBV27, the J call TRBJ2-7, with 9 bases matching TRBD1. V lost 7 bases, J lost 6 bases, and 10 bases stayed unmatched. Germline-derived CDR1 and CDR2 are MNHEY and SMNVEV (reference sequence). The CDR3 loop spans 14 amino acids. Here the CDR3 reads CASNAGTGSPEQYF. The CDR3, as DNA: TGTGCCAGCAACGCCGGGACAGGGTCCCCCGAGCAGTACTTC.

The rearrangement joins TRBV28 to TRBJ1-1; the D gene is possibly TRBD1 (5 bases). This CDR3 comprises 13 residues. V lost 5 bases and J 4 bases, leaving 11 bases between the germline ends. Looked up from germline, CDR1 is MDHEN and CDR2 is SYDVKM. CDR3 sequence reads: CASSQWTTTEAFF. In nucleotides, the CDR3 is TGTGCCAGCAGTCAGTGGACAACCACTGAAGCTTTCTTT.

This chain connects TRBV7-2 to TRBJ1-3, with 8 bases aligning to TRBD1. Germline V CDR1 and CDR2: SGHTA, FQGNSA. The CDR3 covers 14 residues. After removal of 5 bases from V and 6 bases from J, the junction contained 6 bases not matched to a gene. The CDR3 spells CASSAAGGPNTIYF. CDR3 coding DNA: TGTGCCAGCAGCGCAGCAGGGGGCCCAAACACCATATATTTT.

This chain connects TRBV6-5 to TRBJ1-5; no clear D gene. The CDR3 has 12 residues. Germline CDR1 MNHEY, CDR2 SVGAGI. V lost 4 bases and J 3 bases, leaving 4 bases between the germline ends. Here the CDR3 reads CASSSYNQPQHF. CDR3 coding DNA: TGTGCCAGCAGTTCCTACAATCAGCCCCAGCATTTT.

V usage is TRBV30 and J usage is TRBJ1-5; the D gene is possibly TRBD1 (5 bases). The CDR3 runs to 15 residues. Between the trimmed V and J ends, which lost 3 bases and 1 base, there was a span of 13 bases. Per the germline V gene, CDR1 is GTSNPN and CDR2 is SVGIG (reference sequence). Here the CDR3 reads CAWSATGRSNQPQHF. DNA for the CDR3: TGTGCCTGGAGCGCTACAGGACGAAGCAATCAGCCCCAGCATTTT.

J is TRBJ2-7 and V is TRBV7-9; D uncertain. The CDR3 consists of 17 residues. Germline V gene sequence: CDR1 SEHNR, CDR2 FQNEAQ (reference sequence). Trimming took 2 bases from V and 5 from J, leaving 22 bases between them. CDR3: CASSLHPRLEHSDEQYF. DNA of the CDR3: TGTGCCAGCAGCTTACATCCCCGACTCGAACATTCCGACGAGCAGTACTTC.

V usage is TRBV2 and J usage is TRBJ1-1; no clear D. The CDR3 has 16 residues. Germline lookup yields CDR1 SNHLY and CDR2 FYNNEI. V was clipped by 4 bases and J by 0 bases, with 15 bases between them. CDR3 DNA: TGTGCCAGCAGTGTCGAACAGCTTATGCTGAACACTGAAGCTTTCTTT. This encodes CASSVEQLMLNTEAFF.

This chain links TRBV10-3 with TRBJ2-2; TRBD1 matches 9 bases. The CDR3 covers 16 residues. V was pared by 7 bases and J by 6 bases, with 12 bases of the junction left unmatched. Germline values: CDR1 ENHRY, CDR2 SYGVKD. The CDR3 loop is CAINNVPGQGSGELFF. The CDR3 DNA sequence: TGTGCCATCAATAACGTTCCGGGACAGGGCTCCGGGGAGCTGTTTTTT.

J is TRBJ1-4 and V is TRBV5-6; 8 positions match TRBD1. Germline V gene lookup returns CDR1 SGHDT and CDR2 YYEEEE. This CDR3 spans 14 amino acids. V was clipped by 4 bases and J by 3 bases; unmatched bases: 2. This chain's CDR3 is CASSVQGANEKLFF. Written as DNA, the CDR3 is TGTGCCAGCAGCGTACAGGGGGCTAATGAAAAACTGTTTTTT.

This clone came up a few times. The CDR3 spells CASRTSSVTDTQYF. The CDR3 DNA reads TGCGCCAGCAGGACTAGTTCGGTGACAGATACGCAGTATTTT. The genes are TRBV5-1 and TRBJ2-3, with D perhaps matching TRBD2 (6 bases). V was clipped by 5 bases and J by 3 bases, with 13 bases between them. This CDR3 is built from 14 residues. Germline CDR1 SGHRS, CDR2 YFSETQ.

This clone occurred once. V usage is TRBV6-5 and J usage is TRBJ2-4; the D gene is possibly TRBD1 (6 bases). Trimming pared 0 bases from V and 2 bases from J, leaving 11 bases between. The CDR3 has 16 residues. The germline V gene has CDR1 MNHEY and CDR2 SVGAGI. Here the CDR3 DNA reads TGTGCCAGCAGTTACTCCCAGGGGTGGTCCAAAAACATTCAGTACTTC. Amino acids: CASSYSQGWSKNIQYF.

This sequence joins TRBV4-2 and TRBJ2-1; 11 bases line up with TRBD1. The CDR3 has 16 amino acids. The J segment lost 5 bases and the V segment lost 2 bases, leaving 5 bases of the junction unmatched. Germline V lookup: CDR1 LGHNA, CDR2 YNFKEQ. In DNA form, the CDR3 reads TGTGCCAGCAGCCAATCCCCGGGACAGGGGGACAATGAGCAGTTCTTC. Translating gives CASSQSPGQGDNEQFF.

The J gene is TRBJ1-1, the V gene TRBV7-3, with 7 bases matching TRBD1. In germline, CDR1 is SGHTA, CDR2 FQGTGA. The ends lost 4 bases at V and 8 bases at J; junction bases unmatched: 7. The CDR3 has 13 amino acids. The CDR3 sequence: CASSSDREEEAFF. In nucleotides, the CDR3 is TGTGCCAGCAGCTCAGACAGGGAGGAGGAAGCTTTCTTT. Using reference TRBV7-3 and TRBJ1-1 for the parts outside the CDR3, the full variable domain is GAGVSQTPSNKVTEKGKYVELRCDPISGHTALYWYRQSLGQGPEFLIYFQGTGAADDSGLPNDRFFAVRPEGSVSTLKIQRTERGDSAVYLCASSSDREEEAFFGQGTRLTVV.

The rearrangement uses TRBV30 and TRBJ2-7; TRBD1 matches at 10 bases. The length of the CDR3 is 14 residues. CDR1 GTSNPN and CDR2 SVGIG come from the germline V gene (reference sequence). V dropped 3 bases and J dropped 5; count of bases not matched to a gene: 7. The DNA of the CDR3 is TGTGCCTGGAGGCTCTGGGACAGGGGTAACGAGCAGTACTTC. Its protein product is CAWRLWDRGNEQYF.

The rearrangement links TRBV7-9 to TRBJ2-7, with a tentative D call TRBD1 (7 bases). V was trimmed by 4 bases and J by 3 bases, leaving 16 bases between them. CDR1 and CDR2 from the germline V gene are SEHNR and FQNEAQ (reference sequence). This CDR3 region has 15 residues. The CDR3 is CASSWRDSNHYEQYF. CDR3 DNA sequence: TGTGCCAGCAGCTGGCGGGACAGTAACCACTACGAGCAGTACTTC.

This CDR3 is CASSQDRGQNYGYTF. CDR3 in DNA: TGTGCCAGCAGCCAGGACAGGGGGCAAAACTATGGCTACACCTTC. V usage is TRBV11-1 and J usage is TRBJ1-2, with TRBD1 matching over 11 bases. V trimming: 5 bases; J trimming: 2 bases; junction bases outside the gene matches: 4. From germline, CDR1 is SGHAT and CDR2 FQDESV (reference sequence). The CDR3 consists of 15 residues.

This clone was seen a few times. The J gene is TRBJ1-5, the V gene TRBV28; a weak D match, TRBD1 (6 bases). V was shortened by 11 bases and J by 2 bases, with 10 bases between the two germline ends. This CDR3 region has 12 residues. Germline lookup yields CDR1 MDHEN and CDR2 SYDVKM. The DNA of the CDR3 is TGTGCCGAGGGGGTCCGCAATCAGCCCCAGCATTTT. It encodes CAEGVRNQPQHF.

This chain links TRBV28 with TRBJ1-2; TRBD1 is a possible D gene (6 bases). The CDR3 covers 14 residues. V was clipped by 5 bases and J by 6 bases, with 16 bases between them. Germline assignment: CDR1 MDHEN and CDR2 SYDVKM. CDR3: CASSTQGLGDGYTF. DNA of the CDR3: TGTGCCAGCAGTACTCAGGGGTTGGGAGATGGCTACACCTTC.

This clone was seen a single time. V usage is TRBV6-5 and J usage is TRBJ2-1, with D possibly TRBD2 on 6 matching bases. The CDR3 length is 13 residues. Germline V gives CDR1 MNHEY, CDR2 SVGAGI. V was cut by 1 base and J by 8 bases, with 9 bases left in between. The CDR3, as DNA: TGTGCCAGCAGTTACTTATGGGGGGATGAGCAGTTCTTC. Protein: CASSYLWGDEQFF.

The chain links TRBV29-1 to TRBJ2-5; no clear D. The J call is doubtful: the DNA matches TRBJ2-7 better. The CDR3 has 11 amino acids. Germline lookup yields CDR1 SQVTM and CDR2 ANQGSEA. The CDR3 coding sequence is TGCAGCGTTGTCGTCCCCTACGAGCAGTACTTC. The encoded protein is CSVVVPYEQYF.

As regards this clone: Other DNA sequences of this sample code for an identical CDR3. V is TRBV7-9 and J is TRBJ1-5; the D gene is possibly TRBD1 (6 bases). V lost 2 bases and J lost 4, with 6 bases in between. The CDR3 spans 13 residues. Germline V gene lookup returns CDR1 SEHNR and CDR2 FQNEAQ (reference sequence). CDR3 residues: CASSLRGNQPQHF. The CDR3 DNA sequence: TGTGCCAGCAGCTTAAGGGGGAATCAGCCCCAGCATTTT.